This T cell receptor (beta chain) originates from a study of blood T cells in healthy people across ages. Primers used in a second PCR of about 6 to 11 cycles were a sample-barcoded 5' primer and a J-beta primer mix. TCRdb processed the 5' RACE reads anew with MiXCR; each CDR3 protein has one entry. The sample lists about 1.5 million distinct CDR3 sequences, roughly two fifths occurring once. Germline V gene lookup returns CDR1 SNHLY and CDR2 FYNNEI. This CDR3 region has 13 residues. V lost 4 bases and J lost 7, with 10 bases in between. Each donor gave 9 to 10 milliliters of peripheral blood. To note about this clonotype: Its antigen remains unknown.

Study-level results: A roughly linear age-dependent decrease characterized TCR beta diversity per million T cells.

V usage is TRBV2 and J usage is TRBJ1-4; TRBD1 might be the D (5 bases). This sequence originates from a woman aged 18-35 years in good health. Sequencing input: blood. CDR3 DNA: TGTGCCAGCAGTGTAAGGGACTTTGAAAAACTGTTTTTT. Its protein is CASSVRDFEKLFF.